The clone carrying this TCR beta chain was observed at least ten times. The CDR3 has 14 amino acids. Germline V CDR1 and CDR2: MRHNA, SNTAGT. The germline V and J ends were trimmed by 8 bases and 2 bases, with 14 bases remaining between them. The entry originates in a study of identical twins. TCRdb itself ran the 5' RACE reads through MiXCR, one entry per CDR3 protein. Of hundreds of thousands of distinct CDR3 sequences in the sample, about 7% are singletons; the top ten hold 3% to 4%. A further study also used this sample, focusing on yellow fever vaccine responses in identical twins.

The source material was memory (CD45RO+) T cells sorted from blood. The TCR comes from a woman aged 18-35 years in good health. The V and J genes are TRBV6-4 and TRBJ2-3, with D perhaps assigned TRBD1 or TRBD2 (5 bases each). CDR3 in DNA: TGTGCCAGCTCTTTTAACGGGGCCACAGATACGCAGTATTTT. This translates into CASSFNGATDTQYF.